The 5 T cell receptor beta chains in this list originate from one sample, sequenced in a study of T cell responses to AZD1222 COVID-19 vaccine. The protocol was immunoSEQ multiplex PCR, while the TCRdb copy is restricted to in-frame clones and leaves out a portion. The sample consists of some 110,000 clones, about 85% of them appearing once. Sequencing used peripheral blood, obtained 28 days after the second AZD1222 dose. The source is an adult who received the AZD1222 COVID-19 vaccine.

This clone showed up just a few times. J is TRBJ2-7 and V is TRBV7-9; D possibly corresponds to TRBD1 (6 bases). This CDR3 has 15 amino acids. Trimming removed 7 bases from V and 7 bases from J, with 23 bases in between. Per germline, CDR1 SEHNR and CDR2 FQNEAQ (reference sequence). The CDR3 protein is CASTSSDQGRGEQYF. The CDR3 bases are TGTGCCAGCACCTCCTCCGACCAGGGGAGAGGAGAGCAGTACTTC.

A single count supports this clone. DNA of the CDR3: TGTGCCAGCGGATCGACAGGGAACACTGAAGCTTTCTTT. It yields the protein CASGSTGNTEAFF. The chain joins TRBV11-1 to TRBJ1-1; a weak D match, TRBD1 (6 bases). Germline V gives CDR1 SGHAT, CDR2 FQDESV (reference sequence). CDR3 length: 13 amino acids. Trimming removed 8 bases from V and 1 base from J, with 11 bases in between.

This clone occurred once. CDR3 sequence: CASSLSTRRQPQHF. DNA of the CDR3: TGTGCCAGCAGTTTATCCACCCGCCGTCAGCCCCAGCATTTT. The chain employs TRBV27 and TRBJ1-5; D is ambiguous. The ends were cut back, 0 bases at V and 6 bases at J, with 9 bases in the middle. Germline assignment: CDR1 MNHEY and CDR2 SMNVEV (reference sequence). The CDR3 covers 14 residues.

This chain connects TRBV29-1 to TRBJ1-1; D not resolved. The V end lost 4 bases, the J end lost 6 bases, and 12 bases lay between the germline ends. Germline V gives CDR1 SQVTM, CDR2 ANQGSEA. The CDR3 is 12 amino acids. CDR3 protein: CSVGYSDAEAFF. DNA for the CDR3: TGCAGCGTTGGATACTCGGATGCTGAAGCTTTCTTT.

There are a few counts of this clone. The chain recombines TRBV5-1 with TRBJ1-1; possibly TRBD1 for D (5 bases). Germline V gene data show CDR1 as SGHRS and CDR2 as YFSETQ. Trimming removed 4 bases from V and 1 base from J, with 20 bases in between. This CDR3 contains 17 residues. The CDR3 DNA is TGCGCCAGCAGCCATGGGAGGGTCGGACACTCGAACACTGAAGCTTTCTTT. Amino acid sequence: CASSHGRVGHSNTEAFF.